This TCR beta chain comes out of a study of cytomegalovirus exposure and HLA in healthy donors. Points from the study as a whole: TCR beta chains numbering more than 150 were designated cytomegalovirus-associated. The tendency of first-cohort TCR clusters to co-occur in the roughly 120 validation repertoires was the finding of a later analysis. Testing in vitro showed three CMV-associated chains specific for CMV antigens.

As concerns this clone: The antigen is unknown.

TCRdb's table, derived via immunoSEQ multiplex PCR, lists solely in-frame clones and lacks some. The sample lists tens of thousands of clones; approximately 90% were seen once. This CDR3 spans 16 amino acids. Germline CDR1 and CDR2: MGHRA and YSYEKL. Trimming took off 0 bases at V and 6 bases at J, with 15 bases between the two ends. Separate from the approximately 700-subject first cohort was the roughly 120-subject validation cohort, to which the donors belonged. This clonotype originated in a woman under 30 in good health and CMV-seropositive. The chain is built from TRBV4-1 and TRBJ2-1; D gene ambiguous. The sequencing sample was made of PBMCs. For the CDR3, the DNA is TGCGCCAGCAGCCAAGATCGATACGGAACAGTCAATGAGCAGTTCTTC. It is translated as CASSQDRYGTVNEQFF.